The rows below give T cell receptor beta chains drawn from one sample of a study of T cells after yellow fever vaccination. TCRdb fed the 5' RACE reads into MiXCR, producing one record per CDR3 protein. This sample has roughly 120,000 distinct CDR3 sequences; more than 7.5% occur once, and the top ten carry roughly 23%. Sequenced material: CD8+ T cells sorted from PBMCs, taken 45 days after the yellow fever booster vaccination. These receptors originate from a man aged 25-40 years who received the YFV17D yellow fever vaccine. Both conserved end residues are part of each CDR3. Fields, in order: V gene, J gene, D gene, clone size, CDR3 DNA, CDR3 protein. D genes are given only for firm matches. Expanded clones are given a class, and other clones once, few, many or no size at all.

V gene: TRBV10-3; J gene: TRBJ2-7; D gene: -; clone size: many; CDR3 DNA: TGTGCCATCGCCCGGGACTTGAATTCCTACGAGCAGTACTTC; CDR3 protein: CAIARDLNSYEQYF
V gene: TRBV18; J gene: TRBJ2-3; D gene: TRBD1; clone size: few; CDR3 DNA: TGTGCCAGCCACGACAGGGCCGGCACAGATACGCAGTATTTT; CDR3 protein: CASHDRAGTDTQYF
V gene: TRBV6-5; J gene: TRBJ2-1; D gene: TRBD2; clone size: many; CDR3 DNA: TGTGCCAGCAGTTACTCTCCTAGCGGGAGGTGGGATGAGCAGTTCTTC; CDR3 protein: CASSYSPSGRWDEQFF
V gene: TRBV6-5; J gene: TRBJ2-7; D gene: TRBD1; clone size: many; CDR3 DNA: TGTGCCAGCAGTTACCCGGGACAGGGTCGCTACGAGCAGTACTTC; CDR3 protein: CASSYPGQGRYEQYF
V gene: TRBV11-2; J gene: TRBJ2-1; D gene: TRBD2; clone size: few; CDR3 DNA: TGTGCCAGCAGCTTAGAGTTAGTAGCGGGAGGCAGGGGCAATGAGCAGTTCTTC; CDR3 protein: CASSLELVAGGRGNEQFF
V gene: TRBV20-1; J gene: TRBJ2-1; D gene: TRBD2; clone size: few; CDR3 DNA: TGCAGTGCTAGGGGGACTAGCGGGATGCTCTACAATGAGCAGTTCTTC; CDR3 protein: CSARGTSGMLYNEQFF
V gene: TRBV9; J gene: TRBJ2-7; D gene: TRBD2; clone size: few; CDR3 DNA: TGTGCCAGCAGCTCCCGGGAAGCGGGAGTACACGAGCAGTACTTC; CDR3 protein: CASSSREAGVHEQYF
V gene: TRBV5-1; J gene: TRBJ1-1; D gene: TRBD1; clone size: few; CDR3 DNA: TGCGCCAGCAGCTTCGGACAGGGCCTGGTGAACACTGAAGCTTTCTTT; CDR3 protein: CASSFGQGLVNTEAFF
V gene: TRBV20-1; J gene: TRBJ1-2; D gene: -; clone size: -; CDR3 DNA: TGCAGTGCTAGCGCCTCGGTCAGTTATGGCTACACCTTC; CDR3 protein: CSASASVSYGYTF
V gene: TRBV11-1; J gene: TRBJ2-1; D gene: -; clone size: many; CDR3 DNA: TGTGCCAGCAGCTCGGGCGGGACTTACAATGAGCAGTTCTTC; CDR3 protein: CASSSGGTYNEQFF
V gene: TRBV4-3; J gene: TRBJ2-5; D gene: -; clone size: many; CDR3 DNA: TGCGCCAGCAGCCAAGATCATCGGACAGTCCAAGAGACCCAGTACTTC; CDR3 protein: CASSQDHRTVQETQYF
V gene: TRBV29-1; J gene: TRBJ1-2; D gene: -; clone size: few; CDR3 DNA: TGCAGCGTTAATCTCCCCGGACAGCGTGGGGGCTACACCTTC; CDR3 protein: CSVNLPGQRGGYTF
V gene: TRBV5-1; J gene: TRBJ2-7; D gene: -; clone size: many; CDR3 DNA: TGCGCCAGCGGCGAGGGGCTCCCCTACGAGCAGTACTTC; CDR3 protein: CASGEGLPYEQYF
V gene: TRBV20-1; J gene: TRBJ2-1; D gene: TRBD2; clone size: many; CDR3 DNA: TGCAGTGCTTCTCCCTCGACTAGCGGCTACAATGAGCAGTTCTTC; CDR3 protein: CSASPSTSGYNEQFF
V gene: TRBV29-1; J gene: TRBJ2-7; D gene: -; clone size: many; CDR3 DNA: TGCAGCGTTGAAGTCGGAACCTACGAGCAGTACTTC; CDR3 protein: CSVEVGTYEQYF
V gene: TRBV29-1; J gene: TRBJ2-1; D gene: -; clone size: many; CDR3 DNA: TGCAGCGTTGAAGATAACTGGGGGCAGGACTCGGTGCAGTTCTTC; CDR3 protein: CSVEDNWGQDSVQFF
V gene: TRBV20-1; J gene: TRBJ2-1; D gene: TRBD2; clone size: -; CDR3 DNA: TGCAGTGCTAGAGATATCGATACTAGCGGGAGGCCTGAGCAGTTCTTC; CDR3 protein: CSARDIDTSGRPEQFF
V gene: TRBV28; J gene: TRBJ2-2; D gene: -; clone size: many; CDR3 DNA: TGTGCCAGCAGGATAGCGGACCCGAACACCGGGGAGCTGTTTTTT; CDR3 protein: CASRIADPNTGELFF
V gene: TRBV12-3/TRBV12-4; J gene: TRBJ1-1; D gene: TRBD1; clone size: many; CDR3 DNA: TGTGCCAGCACAAGCTGGGGGACAGGGACGAACACTGAAGCTTTCTTT; CDR3 protein: CASTSWGTGTNTEAFF
V gene: TRBV5-1; J gene: TRBJ2-7; D gene: TRBD2; clone size: -; CDR3 DNA: TGCGCCAGCAGCTCGACTAGCTGGCCCTACGAGCAGTACTTC; CDR3 protein: CASSSTSWPYEQYF
V gene: TRBV6-2/TRBV6-3; J gene: TRBJ2-1; D gene: -; clone size: many; CDR3 DNA: TGTGCCAGCGGAGGGGGGGCCCTCTACAATGAGCAGTTCTTC; CDR3 protein: CASGGGALYNEQFF
V gene: TRBV7-2; J gene: TRBJ2-1; D gene: TRBD2; clone size: -; CDR3 DNA: TGTGCCAGCGTCCCGGGACTAGTTGTTGAGCAGTTCTTC; CDR3 protein: CASVPGLVVEQFF
V gene: TRBV12-3/TRBV12-4; J gene: TRBJ1-6; D gene: -; clone size: many; CDR3 DNA: TGTGCCAGCAGCTTGGATGGGGATTCACCCCTCCACTTT; CDR3 protein: CASSLDGDSPLHF
V gene: TRBV24-1; J gene: TRBJ2-1; D gene: TRBD2; clone size: few; CDR3 DNA: TGTGCCACCAGTGTTCGGGGGGTTTACAATGAGCAGTTCTTC; CDR3 protein: CATSVRGVYNEQFF
V gene: TRBV20-1; J gene: TRBJ2-1; D gene: -; clone size: many; CDR3 DNA: TGCAGTGCTAGCGCAGAGGGCAATGAGCAGTTCTTC; CDR3 protein: CSASAEGNEQFF
V gene: TRBV5-4; J gene: TRBJ2-1; D gene: TRBD2; clone size: -; CDR3 DNA: TGTGCCAGCAGCTTAGCGGGAGTTGAGAATGAGCAGTTCTTC; CDR3 protein: CASSLAGVENEQFF
V gene: TRBV3-1; J gene: TRBJ2-4; D gene: TRBD1; clone size: many; CDR3 DNA: TGTGCCAGCAGCCATGGAGGACAGGAGAGAAACATTCAGTACTTC; CDR3 protein: CASSHGGQERNIQYF
V gene: TRBV6-2/TRBV6-3; J gene: TRBJ2-5; D gene: -; clone size: many; CDR3 DNA: TGTGCCAGCACCAACGGTGGCTCGACGTTGGAGACCCAGTACTTC; CDR3 protein: CASTNGGSTLETQYF
V gene: TRBV10-3; J gene: TRBJ1-2; D gene: TRBD1; clone size: many; CDR3 DNA: TGTGCCATCAGCGAACCGGACAGGGGAGAAAGTGGCGGCTACACCTTC; CDR3 protein: CAISEPDRGESGGYTF
V gene: TRBV12-3/TRBV12-4; J gene: TRBJ2-1; D gene: TRBD2; clone size: few; CDR3 DNA: TGTGCCAGCCGCAGCGGGAGGGAGAGCAACAATGAGCAGTTCTTC; CDR3 protein: CASRSGRESNNEQFF
V gene: TRBV10-3; J gene: TRBJ1-5; D gene: -; clone size: many; CDR3 DNA: TGTGCCATCAGTGATCCCCTTATCAATCAGCCCCAGCATTTT; CDR3 protein: CAISDPLINQPQHF
V gene: TRBV7-2; J gene: TRBJ2-7; D gene: -; clone size: many; CDR3 DNA: TGTGCCAGCAGCTTAGTCTCTCCCTCCTACGAGCAGTACTTC; CDR3 protein: CASSLVSPSYEQYF
V gene: TRBV3-1; J gene: TRBJ2-5; D gene: TRBD2; clone size: many; CDR3 DNA: TGTGCCAGCAGCTTCAGACTAGCGGGAGCCAGTGAGACCCAGTACTTC; CDR3 protein: CASSFRLAGASETQYF
V gene: TRBV30; J gene: TRBJ1-1; D gene: -; clone size: -; CDR3 DNA: TGTGCCTGGAGCCGCCCGGGGCCTGAAGCTTTCTTT; CDR3 protein: CAWSRPGPEAFF